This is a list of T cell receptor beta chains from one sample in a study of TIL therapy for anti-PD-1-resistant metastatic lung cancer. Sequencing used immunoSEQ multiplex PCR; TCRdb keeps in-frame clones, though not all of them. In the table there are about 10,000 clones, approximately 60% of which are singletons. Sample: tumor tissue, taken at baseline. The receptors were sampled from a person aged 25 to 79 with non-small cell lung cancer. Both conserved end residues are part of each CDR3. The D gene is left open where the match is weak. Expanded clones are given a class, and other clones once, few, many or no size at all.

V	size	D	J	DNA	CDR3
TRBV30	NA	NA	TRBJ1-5	TGTGCCTGGAGTGTGCCCGGGGCAGGGCGGAATCAGCCCCAGCATTTT	CAWSVPGAGRNQPQHF
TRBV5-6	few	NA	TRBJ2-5	TGTGCCAGCAGCAAGGGGCCTACCGTTAAAGAGACCCAGTACTTC	CASSKGPTVKETQYF
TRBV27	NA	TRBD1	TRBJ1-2	TGTGCCAGCAGTCCAAGACAGGGAGGTTTCTATGGCTACACCTTC	CASSPRQGGFYGYTF
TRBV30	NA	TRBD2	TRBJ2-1	TGTGCCTGGGCCCGGGGGGGCGAGAGTGAGCAGTTCTTC	CAWARGGESEQFF
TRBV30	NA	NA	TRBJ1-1	TGTGCCTGGACCCGGGACCGACTCGAAAACACTGAAGCTTTCTTT	CAWTRDRLENTEAFF
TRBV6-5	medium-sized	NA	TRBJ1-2	TGTGCCAGCAGTTACGGTAGCAGGGACATCTATGGCTACACCTTC	CASSYGSRDIYGYTF
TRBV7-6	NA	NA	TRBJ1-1	TGTGCCAGCAGGAATTCCAACACTGAAGCTTTCTTT	CASRNSNTEAFF
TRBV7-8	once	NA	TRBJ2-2	TGTGCCAGCAGCGCACAGATCACCGGGGAGCTGTTTTTT	CASSAQITGELFF
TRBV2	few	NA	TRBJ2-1	TGTGCCTCCCTGGGCAGGGAGGTGATCAATGAGCAGTTCTTC	CASLGREVINEQFF
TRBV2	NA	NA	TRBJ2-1	TGTGCCAGCAGTGAACCTATTCTTACGGCCTACAATGAGCAGTTCTTC	CASSEPILTAYNEQFF
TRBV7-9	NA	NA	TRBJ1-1	TGTGCCAGCAGCTTGGAAGAAGGAGGAGCTTTCTTT	CASSLEEGGAFF
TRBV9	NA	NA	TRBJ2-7	TGTGCCAGCAGCGCCCACCCTGAAGTAGCCTACGAGCAGTACTTC	CASSAHPEVAYEQYF
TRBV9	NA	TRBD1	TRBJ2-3	TGTGCCAGCAGCGTAGTAGGGGGCCTAGGGACAGATACGCAGTATTTT	CASSVVGGLGTDTQYF
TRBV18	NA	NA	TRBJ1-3	TGTGCCAGCTCACCACCGGGGGGGGCGGCTGGAAACACCATATATTTT	CASSPPGGAAGNTIYF
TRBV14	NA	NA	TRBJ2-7	TGTGCCAGCAGCCAATGGGTCCAGGGAGAGCAGTACTTC	CASSQWVQGEQYF
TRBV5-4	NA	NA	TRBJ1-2	TGTGCCAGCAGCTTGGTGACAGTTCCTAACTATGGCTACACCTTC	CASSLVTVPNYGYTF
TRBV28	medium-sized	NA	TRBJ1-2	TGTGCCAGCCGGCCCAGGTCTAACTATGGCTACACCTTC	CASRPRSNYGYTF
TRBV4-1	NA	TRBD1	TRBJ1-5	TGCGCCAGCAGCCAAGGACAGGGTGGCAATCAGCCCCAGCATTTT	CASSQGQGGNQPQHF
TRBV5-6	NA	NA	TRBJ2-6	TGTGCCAGCAGCACGGTTGGGGCCAACGTCCTGACTTTC	CASSTVGANVLTF
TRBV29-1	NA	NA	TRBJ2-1	TGCAGCGTTGCCGGGACTGTCCACTACAATGAGCAGTTCTTC	CSVAGTVHYNEQFF
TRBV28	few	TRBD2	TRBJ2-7	TGTGCCAGCAGTTTGGCCGGGACTAGCTACGAGCAGTACTTC	CASSLAGTSYEQYF
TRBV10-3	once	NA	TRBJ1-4	TGTGCCAGCAGTGACCCCGGGAGACAGATGGAAAAACTGTTTTTT	CASSDPGRQMEKLFF
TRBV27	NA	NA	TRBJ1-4	TGTGCCAGCAGTTTATCGTGGGGGATTCGAGAAAAACTGTTTTTT	CASSLSWGIREKLFF
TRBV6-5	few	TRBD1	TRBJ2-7	TGTGCCAGCAGGTCCCCGGGACAGGGCTACGAGCAGTACTTC	CASRSPGQGYEQYF
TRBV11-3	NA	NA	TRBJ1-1	TGTGCCAGCAGCCGAGAGGGACGTCACACTGAAGCTTTCTTT	CASSREGRHTEAFF
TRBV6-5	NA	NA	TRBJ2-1	TGTGCCAGCAGTTCGCTGAGACGGGGCTCCTACAATGAGCAGTTCTTC	CASSSLRRGSYNEQFF
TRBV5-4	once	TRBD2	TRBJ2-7	TGTGCCAGCAGCAATGGACTAGCGGGAGTTTCGTACGAGCAGTACTTC	CASSNGLAGVSYEQYF
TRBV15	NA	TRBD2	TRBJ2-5	TGTGCCACCAGCCTCGGGACTAGCGGGGGGGAGACCCAGTACTTC	CATSLGTSGGETQYF